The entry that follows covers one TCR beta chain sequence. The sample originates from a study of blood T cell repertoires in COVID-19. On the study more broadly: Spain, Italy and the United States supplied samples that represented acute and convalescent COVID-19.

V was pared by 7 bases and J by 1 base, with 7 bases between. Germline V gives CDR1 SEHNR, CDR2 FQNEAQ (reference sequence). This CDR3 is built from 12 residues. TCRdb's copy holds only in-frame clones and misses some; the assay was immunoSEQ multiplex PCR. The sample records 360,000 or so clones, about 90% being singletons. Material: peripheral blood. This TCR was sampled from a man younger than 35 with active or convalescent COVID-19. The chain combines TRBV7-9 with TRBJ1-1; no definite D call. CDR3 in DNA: TGTGCCAGCACGGAGGGGAACACTGAAGCTTTCTTT. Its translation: CASTEGNTEAFF.